A selection of T cell receptor beta chains follows, all from one sample in a study of blood T cell repertoires in COVID-19. TCRdb's copy holds only in-frame clones and misses some; the assay was immunoSEQ multiplex PCR. The data contain roughly 120,000 clones, around 78% of them seen just once; the ten biggest clones take up approximately 2.3%. The sample comprised peripheral blood. These receptor sequences come from a man aged 30 to 45 with acute or convalescent COVID-19. The CDR3 runs from the conserved cysteine through the conserved F or W. D genes are given only for firm matches. Clone size, where shown, is once, few, many, or a class for clones that have expanded.

j_call clone_size v_call d_call cdr3_nt cdr3_aa
TRBJ2-5 - TRBV9 TRBD2 TGTGCCAGCAGCGGCTCCGGGACTAGAGGGGAGACCCAGTACTTC CASSGSGTRGETQYF
TRBJ1-1 - TRBV19 TRBD1 TGTGCCAGTAGTATAGATCTAGGGACAGGGTGGGGTTGGACTGAAGCTTTCTTT CASSIDLGTGWGWTEAFF
TRBJ1-5 - TRBV19 - TGTGCCAGTAATACAGGCACCTCCTTAGGGAGCAATCAGCCCCAGCATTTT CASNTGTSLGSNQPQHF
TRBJ2-5 - TRBV29-1 TRBD1 TGCAGCGTCGAACTGGGGACAGGGTCACAAGAGACCCAGTACTTC CSVELGTGSQETQYF
TRBJ2-1 - TRBV29-1 TRBD1 TGCAGCGCAGGGGGCAATGAGCAGTTCTTC CSAGGNEQFF
TRBJ2-2 - TRBV24-1 TRBD2 TGTGCCACCAGTGATCCGGCGGGGGAGAGCACCGGGGAGCTGTTTTTT CATSDPAGESTGELFF
TRBJ1-2 few TRBV6-5 TRBD1 TGTGCCAGCAGCCCCAGACAGGGTGGAAACTATGGCTACACCTTC CASSPRQGGNYGYTF
TRBJ2-4 once TRBV12-5 - TGTGCTAGTGGTGACGACAGCCTAGCCAAAAACATTCAGTACTTC CASGDDSLAKNIQYF
TRBJ2-5 - TRBV29-1 - TGCAGCGTAGCAGATGGGACTCAAGAGACCCAGTACTTC CSVADGTQETQYF
TRBJ2-1 - TRBV6-4 - TGTGCCAGCAGTGATGTCGGGTACGAGCAGTTCTTC CASSDVGYEQFF